What follows is one TCR beta chain and its context. This specimen belongs to a study of neoadjuvant anti-PD-1 for oral cavity cancer. Study-level background: Patients without progression received a fourth nivolumab dose around day 43, then surgical resection on days 50-56.

Sequencing was performed with immunoSEQ multiplex PCR; in TCRdb, only in-frame clones are kept and a portion is missing. The repertoire holds tens of thousands of clones, with around 80% as singletons. Trimming removed 3 bases at V and 1 base at J, with 6 bases between. The length of the CDR3 is 13 residues. Germline values: CDR1 KGHSH, CDR2 LQKENI. Patients were newly diagnosed with stage II-IVA oral cavity squamous cell carcinoma without prior systemic or radiation treatment. These oral cavity squamous cell carcinomas were HPV-negative and locally advanced. V is TRBV18 and J is TRBJ2-5; no firm D call. This receptor was obtained from a person between 40 and 85 years old with oral cavity squamous cell carcinoma. The sequences come from PBMCs, collected before nivolumab (anti-PD-1) treatment. This chain's CDR3 is CASSPDLQETQYF. DNA of the CDR3: TGTGCCAGCTCACCCGACCTCCAAGAGACCCAGTACTTC.